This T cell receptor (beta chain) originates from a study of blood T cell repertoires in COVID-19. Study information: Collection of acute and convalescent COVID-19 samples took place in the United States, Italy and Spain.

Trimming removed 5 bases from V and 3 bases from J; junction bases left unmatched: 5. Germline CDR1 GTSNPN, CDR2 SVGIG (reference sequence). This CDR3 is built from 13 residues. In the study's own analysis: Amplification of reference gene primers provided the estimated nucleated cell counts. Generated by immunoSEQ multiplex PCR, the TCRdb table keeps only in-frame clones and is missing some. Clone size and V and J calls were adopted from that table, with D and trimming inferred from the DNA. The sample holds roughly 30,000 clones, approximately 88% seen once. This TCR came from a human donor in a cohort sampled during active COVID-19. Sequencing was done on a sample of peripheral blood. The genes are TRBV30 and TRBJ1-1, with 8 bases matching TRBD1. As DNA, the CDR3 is TGTGCCTGGTCCCAGGGGGCCCACACTGAAGCTTTCTTT. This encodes CAWSQGAHTEAFF.